This T cell receptor beta chain originates from a study of response to subunit inactivated influenza vaccine (dated by TCRdb to the late 2010s). Regarding the study in general: Deep quantitative profiling of the T cell receptor repertoire was used in the study to follow responses to a trivalent subunit inactivated influenza vaccine. Broader findings and caveats from the paper: The authors proposed that each seasonal influenza vaccination may bring in only a limited number of new T cells.

In light of the paper, this sample's time point label describes: 45 to 50 days after influenza vaccine administration. Receptors were amplified or captured by RT-PCR. The run used an Illumina HiSeq 2500. TCRdb passed the public sequencing reads through fastp at Q25 and MiXCR, retaining productive beta sequences. Each entry merges the rows of one CDR3 protein and shows their most common DNA and genes. The sample profile shows approximately 480,000 distinct CDR3 sequences; roughly 9.7% of them were found once. The top ten hold roughly 12% of the sample. From V the trimming removes 6 bases and from J it removes 0 bases, while the gene matches leave 6 bases of the junction unaccounted for. The CDR3 measures 15 amino acids from cysteine to phenylalanine. The retained sequence is limited to the CDR3, 45 bases, with the frame set at the first base. CDR1 and CDR2 are read off the germline V gene as SGHDT and YYEEEE.

This clonotype was observed many times. Its antigen target is currently unknown. Base quality data are lacking; no much larger clone is found one base away. The origin of this receptor is a man aged 45-65 years who received an inactivated influenza vaccine. Donor details come from another sample of the same person, matched by shared clones. The sample here was PBMCs from blood, taken 45 days after vaccination. This chain is built from TRBV5-6 and TRBJ1-1; a stretch of 9 junction bases matches TRBD1. The DNA sequence reads TGTGCCAGCACCCGGGGACAGGGCCTGAACACTGAAGCTTTCTTT. Protein translation: CASTRGQGLNTEAFF. The full variable domain, with segments outside the CDR3 supplied by the reference TRBV5-6 and TRBJ1-1 proteins, appears as DAGVTQSPTHLIKTRGQQVTLRCSPKSGHDTVSWYQQALGQGPQFIFQYYEEEERQRGNFPDRFSGHQFPNYSSELNVNALLLGDSALYLCASTRGQGLNTEAFFGQGTRLTVV.